This T cell receptor beta chain was found in a study of OX40 agonist ivuxolimab in advanced cancers. At the level of the study: Patients were treated with ivuxolimab, an agonistic anti-OX40 (CD134) antibody. There were three patients with partial responses, one having hepatocellular carcinoma and two cutaneous melanoma.

Libraries were prepared by immunoSEQ multiplex PCR; TCRdb keeps only in-frame clonotypes and omits some of them. Altogether some 80,000 clones are present, about 88% being singletons, with the ten largest covering approximately 7.4%. About this clone itself: The antigen remains undetermined.

The length of the CDR3 is 14 residues. Germline-derived CDR1 and CDR2 are SGHTA and FQGNSA. J was trimmed by 7 bases and V by 0 bases; bases with no gene match: 2. Overall study results and limits: Clonal expansion from baseline to week 6 occurred in both CD4+ and CD8+ T cells. Averaged across samples, CD8+ T cells carried more expanded clones than CD4+ did.

This TCR was sampled from an adult with an advanced solid tumor such as melanoma, head and neck, liver or kidney cancer. The rearrangement links TRBV7-2 to TRBJ2-1, with 8 bases identical to TRBD2. The sample in question was CD4+ or CD8+ T cells sorted from blood, obtained in a trial of the OX40 agonist ivuxolimab. CDR3 in amino acids: CASSLASGINEQFF. The CDR3 nucleotides are TGTGCCAGCAGCTTAGCTAGCGGGATTAATGAGCAGTTCTTC. The full variable domain, completed using reference TRBV7-2 and TRBJ2-1, is GAGVSQSPSNKVTEKGKDVELRCDPISGHTALYWYRQSLGQGLEFLIYFQGNSAPDKSGLPSDRFSAERTGGSVSTLTIQRTQQEDSAVYLCASSLASGINEQFFGPGTRLTVL.